The rows below give T cell receptor beta chains drawn from one sample of a study. TCRdb passed the RT-PCR reads through MiXCR, listing each CDR3 protein once. This sample has approximately 720,000 distinct CDR3 sequences, with 13% to 15% found just once. Sequencing was done on a sample of memory CD4+ T cells from blood. The receptor source for this set is a female donor in good health, serving as a healthy control. CDR3s include the opening cysteine and the closing phenylalanine or tryptophan. The order of the fields is V gene, D gene, J gene, clone size, CDR3 DNA, CDR3 protein. A D gene is named only where the DNA matches it firmly. Only some rows state a clone size, as once, few, many or a class for expanded clones.

TRBV6-2/TRBV6-3	TRBD1	TRBJ1-1	many	TGTGCCAGCAGAGCACAGGGGCCCACTGAAGCTTTCTTT	CASRAQGPTEAFF
TRBV7-2	TRBD2	TRBJ2-3	-	TGTGCCAGCAGCTTGGCGAGCGGGGGGCGGGGCGGGGATACGCAGTATTTT	CASSLASGGRGGDTQYF
TRBV7-2	-	TRBJ2-5	-	TGTGCCAGCAGCTTAGGATCAGGGCTCCAAGAGACCCAGTACTTC	CASSLGSGLQETQYF
TRBV5-1	-	TRBJ2-5	many	TGCGCCAGCAGCTTCCAAAGCGGGCCAGAGACCCAGTACTTC	CASSFQSGPETQYF
TRBV6-5	-	TRBJ2-1	few	TGTGCCAGCAGTTACTCAGGGACCGTCTACAATGAGCAGTTCTTC	CASSYSGTVYNEQFF
TRBV28	TRBD1	TRBJ2-7	many	TGTGCCAGCAGCCTAGGGGGCGTCTCCTACGAGCAGTACTTC	CASSLGGVSYEQYF
TRBV6-1	TRBD1	TRBJ2-2	few	TGTGCCAGCAGTATCCAACCGGGACAGGGGGCCGGGGAGCTGTTTTTT	CASSIQPGQGAGELFF
TRBV7-3	-	TRBJ1-1	-	TGTGACAGCAGGTTCAGGGAGAACACTGAAGCTTTCTTT	CDSRFRENTEAFF
TRBV28	-	TRBJ1-6	-	TGTGCCAGCTACGCCAGGACTAATTCACCCCTCCACTTT	CASYARTNSPLHF
TRBV29-1	-	TRBJ2-3	many	TGCAGCGCGGGTGAAGATACGCAGTATTTT	CSAGEDTQYF
TRBV7-9	-	TRBJ1-3	-	TGTGCCAGCAGCCCTGTGGGCACCATATATTTT	CASSPVGTIYF
TRBV27	-	TRBJ2-7	few	TGTGCCAGCGGCAGGACATTCTACGAGCAGTACTTC	CASGRTFYEQYF
TRBV4-2	TRBD1	TRBJ1-2	few	TGTGCCAGCAGCCAACTAGCAGGACAGGGGGCTTTTGGCTACACCTTC	CASSQLAGQGAFGYTF
TRBV20-1	-	TRBJ1-1	-	TGCGGAGGGCGGTGGGGGGCGAACACTGAAGCTTTCTTT	CGGRWGANTEAFF
TRBV10-3	TRBD2	TRBJ2-7	few	TGTGCCATCAGTGGGACTAGCGGGAGGGCCGGGACCTACGAGCAGTACTTC	CAISGTSGRAGTYEQYF
TRBV7-2	-	TRBJ2-7	few	TGTGCCAGCAGCTCCGCATGGGGCAAATACGAGCAGTACTTC	CASSSAWGKYEQYF
TRBV28	-	TRBJ1-2	few	TGTGCCAGCAGAGGAGGGTTTGGATTAGGCTACACCTTC	CASRGGFGLGYTF
TRBV7-8	-	TRBJ2-4	-	TGTGCCAGCAGCTTAGATTCGGACATTCAGTACTTC	CASSLDSDIQYF